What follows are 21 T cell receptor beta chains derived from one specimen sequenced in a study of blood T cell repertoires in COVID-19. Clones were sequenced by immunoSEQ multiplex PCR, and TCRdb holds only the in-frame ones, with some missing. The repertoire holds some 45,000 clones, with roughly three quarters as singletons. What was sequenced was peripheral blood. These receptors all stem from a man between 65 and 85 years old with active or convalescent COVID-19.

In nucleotides, the CDR3 is TGCAGCGTTGATACCCGACAGGGAGGTTATGGCTACACCTTC. Its translation: CSVDTRQGGYGYTF. The rearrangement joins TRBV29-1 to TRBJ1-2, with 7 bases matching TRBD1. After removal of 3 bases from V and 5 bases from J, the junction contained 9 bases not matched to a gene. In germline, CDR1 is SQVTM, CDR2 ANQGSEA. CDR3 size: 14 residues. Looking up the rest from reference TRBV29-1 and TRBJ1-2 gives the full variable domain: SAVISQKPSRDICQRGTSLTIQCQVDSQVTMMFWYRQQPGQSLTLIATANQGSEATYESGFVIDKFPISRPNLTFSTLTVSNMSPEDSSIYLCSVDTRQGGYGYTFGSGTRLTVV.

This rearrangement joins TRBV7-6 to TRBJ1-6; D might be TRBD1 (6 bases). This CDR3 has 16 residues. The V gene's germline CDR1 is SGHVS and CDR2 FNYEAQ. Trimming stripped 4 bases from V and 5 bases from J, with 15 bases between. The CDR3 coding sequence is TGTGCCAGCAGCTCTCGAAACAGGGAAAATAATTCACCCCTCCACTTT. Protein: CASSSRNRENNSPLHF. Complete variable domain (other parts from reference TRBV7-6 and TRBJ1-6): GAGVSQSPRYKVTKRGQDVALRCDPISGHVSLYWYRQALGQGPEFLTYFNYEAQQDKSGLPNDRFSAERPEGSISTLTIQRTEQRDSAMYRCASSSRNRENNSPLHFGNGTRLTVT.

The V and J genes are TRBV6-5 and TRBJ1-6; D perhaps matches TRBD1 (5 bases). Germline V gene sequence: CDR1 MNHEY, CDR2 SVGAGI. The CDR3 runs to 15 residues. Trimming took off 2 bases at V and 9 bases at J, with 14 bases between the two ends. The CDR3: CASSYIAGKGSPLHF. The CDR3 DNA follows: TGTGCCAGCAGTTACATAGCAGGGAAGGGTTCACCCCTCCACTTT.

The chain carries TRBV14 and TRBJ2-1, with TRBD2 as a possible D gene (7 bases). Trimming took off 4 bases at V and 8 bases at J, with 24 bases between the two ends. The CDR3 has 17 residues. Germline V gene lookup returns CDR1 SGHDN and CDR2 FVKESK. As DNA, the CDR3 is TGTGCCAGCAGCCGGACGATCGGGGGGCGGCAAGTTTATGAGCAGTTCTTC. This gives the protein CASSRTIGGRQVYEQFF.

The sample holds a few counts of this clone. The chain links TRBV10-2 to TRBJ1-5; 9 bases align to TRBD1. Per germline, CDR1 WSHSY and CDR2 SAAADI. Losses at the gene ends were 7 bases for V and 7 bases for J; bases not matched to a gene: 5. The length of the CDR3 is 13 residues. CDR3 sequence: CASTEGQGQPQHF. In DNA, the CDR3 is TGCGCCAGCACCGAGGGACAGGGCCAGCCCCAGCATTTT.

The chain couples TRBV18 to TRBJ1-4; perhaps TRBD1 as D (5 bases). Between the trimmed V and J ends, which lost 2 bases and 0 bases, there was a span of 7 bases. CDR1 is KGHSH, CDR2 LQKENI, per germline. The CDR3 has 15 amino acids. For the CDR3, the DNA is TGTGCCAGCTCACCAGGACAAGCAACTAATGAAAAACTGTTTTTT. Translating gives CASSPGQATNEKLFF.

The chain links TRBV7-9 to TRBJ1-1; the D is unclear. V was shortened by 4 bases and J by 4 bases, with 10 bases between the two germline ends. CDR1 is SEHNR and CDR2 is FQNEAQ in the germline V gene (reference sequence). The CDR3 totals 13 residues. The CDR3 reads CASSSLGVTEAFF. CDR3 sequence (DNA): TGTGCCAGCAGCTCCCTGGGAGTCACTGAAGCTTTCTTT.

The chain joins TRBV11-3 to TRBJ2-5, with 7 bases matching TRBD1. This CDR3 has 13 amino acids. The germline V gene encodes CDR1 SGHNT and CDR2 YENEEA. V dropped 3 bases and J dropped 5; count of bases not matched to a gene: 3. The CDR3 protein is CASSFGQEETQYF. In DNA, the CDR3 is TGTGCCAGCAGCTTCGGACAGGAGGAGACCCAGTACTTC.

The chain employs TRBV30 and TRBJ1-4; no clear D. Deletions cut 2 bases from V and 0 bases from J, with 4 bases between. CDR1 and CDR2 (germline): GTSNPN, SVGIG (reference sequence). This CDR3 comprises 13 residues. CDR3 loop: CAWSRATNEKLFF. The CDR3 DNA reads TGTGCCTGGAGTAGAGCAACTAATGAAAAACTGTTTTTT.

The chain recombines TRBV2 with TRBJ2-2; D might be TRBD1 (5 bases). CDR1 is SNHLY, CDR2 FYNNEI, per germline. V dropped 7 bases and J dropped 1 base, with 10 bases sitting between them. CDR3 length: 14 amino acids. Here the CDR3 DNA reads TGTGCCAGCAAGCCGACAGAGAACACCGGGGAGCTGTTTTTT. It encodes CASKPTENTGELFF.

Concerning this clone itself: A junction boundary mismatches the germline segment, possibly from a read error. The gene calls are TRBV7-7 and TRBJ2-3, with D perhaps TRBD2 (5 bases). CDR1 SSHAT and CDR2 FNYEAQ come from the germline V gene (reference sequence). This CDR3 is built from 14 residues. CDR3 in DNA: TGTGCTAGCAGCCCTCGGGGATTCGGAGATACGCAGTATTTT. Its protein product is CASSPRGFGDTQYF.

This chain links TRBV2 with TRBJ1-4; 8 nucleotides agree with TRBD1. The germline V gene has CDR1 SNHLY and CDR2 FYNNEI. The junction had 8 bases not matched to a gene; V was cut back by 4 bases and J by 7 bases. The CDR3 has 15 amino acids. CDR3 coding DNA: TGTGCCAGCAGTGTAGGACAGGGTGGAATTGAAAAACTGTTTTTT. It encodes CASSVGQGGIEKLFF. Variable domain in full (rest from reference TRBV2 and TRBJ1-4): EPEVTQTPSHQVTQMGQEVILRCVPISNHLYFYWYRQILGQKVEFLVSFYNNEISEKSEIFDDQFSVERPDGSNFTLKIRSTKLEDSAMYFCASSVGQGGIEKLFFGSGTQLSVL.

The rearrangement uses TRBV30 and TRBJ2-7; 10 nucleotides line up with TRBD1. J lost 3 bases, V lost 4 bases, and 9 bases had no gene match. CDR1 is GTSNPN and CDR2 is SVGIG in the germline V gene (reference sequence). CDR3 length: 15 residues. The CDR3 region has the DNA TGTGCCTGGAAAAGTGGGACAGGGGTTCTCTACGAGCAGTACTTC. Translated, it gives CAWKSGTGVLYEQYF.

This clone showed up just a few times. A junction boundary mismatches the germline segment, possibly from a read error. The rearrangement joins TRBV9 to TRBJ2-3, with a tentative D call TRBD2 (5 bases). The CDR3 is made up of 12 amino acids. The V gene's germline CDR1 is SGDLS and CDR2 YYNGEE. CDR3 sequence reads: CASSVPPSIPHF. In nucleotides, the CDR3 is TGTGCCAGCAGCGTCCCTCCTAGCATACCACATTTT.

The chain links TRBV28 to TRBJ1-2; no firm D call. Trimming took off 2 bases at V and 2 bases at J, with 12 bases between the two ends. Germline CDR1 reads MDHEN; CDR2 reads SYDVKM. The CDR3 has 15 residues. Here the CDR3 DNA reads TGTGCCAGCAGTTTAGTTTCCGTGGGCAACTATGGCTACACCTTC. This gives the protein CASSLVSVGNYGYTF.

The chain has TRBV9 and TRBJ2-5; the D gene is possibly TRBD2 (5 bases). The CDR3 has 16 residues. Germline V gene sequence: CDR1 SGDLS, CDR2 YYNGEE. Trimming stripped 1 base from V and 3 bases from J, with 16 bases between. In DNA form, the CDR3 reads TGTGCCAGCAGCGTATTGAATAGCGATTACGAAGAGACCCAGTACTTC. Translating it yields CASSVLNSDYEETQYF.

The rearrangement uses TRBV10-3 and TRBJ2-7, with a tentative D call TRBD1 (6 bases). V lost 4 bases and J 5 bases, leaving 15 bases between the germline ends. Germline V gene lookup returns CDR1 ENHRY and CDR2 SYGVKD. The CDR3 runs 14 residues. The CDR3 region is CAISAQGLGDEQYF. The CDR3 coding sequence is TGTGCCATCAGTGCTCAGGGGTTAGGTGACGAGCAGTACTTC.

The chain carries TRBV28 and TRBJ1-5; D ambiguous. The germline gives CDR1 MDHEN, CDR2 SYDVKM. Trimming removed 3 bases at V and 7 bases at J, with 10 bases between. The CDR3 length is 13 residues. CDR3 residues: CASSLDREQPQHF. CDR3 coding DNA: TGTGCCAGCAGTTTGGATCGGGAACAGCCCCAGCATTTT. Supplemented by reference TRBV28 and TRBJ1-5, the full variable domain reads DVKVTQSSRYLVKRTGEKVFLECVQDMDHENMFWYRQDPGLGLRLIYFSYDVKMKEKGDIPEGYSVSREKKERFSLILESASTNQTSMYLCASSLDREQPQHFGDGTRLSIL.

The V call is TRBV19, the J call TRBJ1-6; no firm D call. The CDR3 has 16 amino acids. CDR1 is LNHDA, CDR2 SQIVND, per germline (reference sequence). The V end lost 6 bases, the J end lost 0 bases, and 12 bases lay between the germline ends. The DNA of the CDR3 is TGTGCCAGTAGAGTTGCGCATAGCTCCTATAATTCACCCCTCCACTTT. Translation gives CASRVAHSSYNSPLHF. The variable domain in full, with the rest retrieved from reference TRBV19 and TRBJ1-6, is DGGITQSPKYLFRKEGQNVTLSCEQNLNHDAMYWYRQDPGQGLRLIYYSQIVNDFQKGDIAEGYSVSREKKESFPLTVTSAQKNPTAFYLCASRVAHSSYNSPLHFGNGTRLTVT.

CDR3 in DNA: TGTGCCAGCAGTTCCCTAACAGATGGCTACACCTTC. Encoded protein: CASSSLTDGYTF. The genes are TRBV28 and TRBJ1-2; D uncertain. Germline values: CDR1 MDHEN, CDR2 SYDVKM. V was trimmed by 4 bases and J by 6 bases, leaving 9 bases between them. The CDR3 totals 12 residues.

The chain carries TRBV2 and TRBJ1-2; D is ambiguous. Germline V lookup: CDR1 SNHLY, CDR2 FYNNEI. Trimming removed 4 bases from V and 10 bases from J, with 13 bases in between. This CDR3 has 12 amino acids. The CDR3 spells CASSGHATVYTF. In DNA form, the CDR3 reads TGTGCCAGCAGTGGGCACGCCACCGTCTACACCTTC. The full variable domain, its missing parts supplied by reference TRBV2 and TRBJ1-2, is EPEVTQTPSHQVTQMGQEVILRCVPISNHLYFYWYRQILGQKVEFLVSFYNNEISEKSEIFDDQFSVERPDGSNFTLKIRSTKLEDSAMYFCASSGHATVYTFGSGTRLTVV.